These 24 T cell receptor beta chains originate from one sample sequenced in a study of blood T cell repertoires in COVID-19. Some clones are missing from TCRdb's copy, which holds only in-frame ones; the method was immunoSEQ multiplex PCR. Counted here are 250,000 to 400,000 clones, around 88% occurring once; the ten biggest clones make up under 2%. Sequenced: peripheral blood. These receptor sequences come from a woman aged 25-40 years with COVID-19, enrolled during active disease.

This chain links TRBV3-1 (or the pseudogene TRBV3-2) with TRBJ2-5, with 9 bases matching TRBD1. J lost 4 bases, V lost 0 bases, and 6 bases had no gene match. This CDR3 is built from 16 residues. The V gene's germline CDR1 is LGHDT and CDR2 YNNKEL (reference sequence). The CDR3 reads CASSQDNRGLRETQYF. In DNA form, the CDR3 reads TGTGCCAGCAGCCAAGACAACAGGGGGCTGCGAGAGACCCAGTACTTC.

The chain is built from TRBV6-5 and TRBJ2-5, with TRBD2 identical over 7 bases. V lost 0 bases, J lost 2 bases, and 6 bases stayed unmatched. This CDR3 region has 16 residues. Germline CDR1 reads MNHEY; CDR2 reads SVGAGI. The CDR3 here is CASSYSPASGQETQYF. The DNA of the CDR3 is TGTGCCAGCAGTTACTCACCGGCTAGCGGACAAGAGACCCAGTACTTC.

For the CDR3, the DNA is TGTGCCAGCAGCTTTGGGCCGGGAGCCGAGCAGTACTTC. This encodes CASSFGPGAEQYF. The V gene is TRBV7-2, the J gene TRBJ2-7, with D maybe TRBD2 (6 bases). The V gene lost 3 bases and the J gene lost 6 bases, with 12 bases spanning the gap. Germline V gene lookup returns CDR1 SGHTA and CDR2 FQGNSA. The CDR3 is 13 residues long. The full variable domain, in which reference TRBV7-2 and TRBJ2-7 provide the parts outside the CDR3, is GAGVSQSPSNKVTEKGKDVELRCDPISGHTALYWYRQSLGQGLEFLIYFQGNSAPDKSGLPSDRFSAERTGGSVSTLTIQRTQQEDSAVYLCASSFGPGAEQYFGPGTRLTVT.

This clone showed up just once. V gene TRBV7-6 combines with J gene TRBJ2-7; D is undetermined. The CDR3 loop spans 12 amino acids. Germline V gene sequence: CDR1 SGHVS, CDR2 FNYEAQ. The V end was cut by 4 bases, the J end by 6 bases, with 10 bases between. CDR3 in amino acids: CASSSHPTEQYF. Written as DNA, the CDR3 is TGTGCCAGCAGCTCCCACCCTACCGAGCAGTACTTC.

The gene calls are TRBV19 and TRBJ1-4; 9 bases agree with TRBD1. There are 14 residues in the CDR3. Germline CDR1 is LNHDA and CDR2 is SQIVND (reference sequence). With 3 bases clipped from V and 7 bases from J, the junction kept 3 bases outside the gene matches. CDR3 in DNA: TGTGCCAGTAGTATGGACAGGGGTGGTGAAAAACTGTTTTTT. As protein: CASSMDRGGEKLFF.

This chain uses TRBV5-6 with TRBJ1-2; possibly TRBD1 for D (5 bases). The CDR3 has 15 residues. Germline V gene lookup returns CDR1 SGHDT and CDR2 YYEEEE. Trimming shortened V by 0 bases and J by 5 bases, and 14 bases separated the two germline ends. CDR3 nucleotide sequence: TGTGCCAGCAGCTTGGCCGAAGGGGTTTCGTATGGCTACACCTTC. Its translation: CASSLAEGVSYGYTF.

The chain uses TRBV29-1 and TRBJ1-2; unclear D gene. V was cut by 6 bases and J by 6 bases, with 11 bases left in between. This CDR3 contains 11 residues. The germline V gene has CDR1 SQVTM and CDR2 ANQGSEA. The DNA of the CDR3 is TGCAGCGTCCCGGTGAGGGATGGCTACACCTTC. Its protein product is CSVPVRDGYTF.

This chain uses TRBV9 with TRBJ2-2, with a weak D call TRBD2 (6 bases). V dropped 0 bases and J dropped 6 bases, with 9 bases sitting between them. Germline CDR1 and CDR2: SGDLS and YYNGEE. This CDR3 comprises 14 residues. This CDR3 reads CASSVGGVAGELFF. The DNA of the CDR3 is TGTGCCAGCAGCGTAGGCGGGGTGGCCGGGGAGCTGTTTTTT.

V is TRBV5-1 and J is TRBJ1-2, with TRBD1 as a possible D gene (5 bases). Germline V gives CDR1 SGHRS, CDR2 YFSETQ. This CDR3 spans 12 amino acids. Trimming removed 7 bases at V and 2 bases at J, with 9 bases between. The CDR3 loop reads CASRDLNYGYTF. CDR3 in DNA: TGCGCCAGCCGGGACTTAAACTATGGCTACACCTTC.

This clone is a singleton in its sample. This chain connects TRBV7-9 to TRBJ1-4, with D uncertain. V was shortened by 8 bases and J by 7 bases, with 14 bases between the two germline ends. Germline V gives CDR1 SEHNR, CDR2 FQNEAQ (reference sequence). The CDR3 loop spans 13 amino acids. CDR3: CASERARGEKLFF. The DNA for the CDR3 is TGTGCCAGCGAGAGGGCGCGAGGTGAAAAACTGTTTTTT.

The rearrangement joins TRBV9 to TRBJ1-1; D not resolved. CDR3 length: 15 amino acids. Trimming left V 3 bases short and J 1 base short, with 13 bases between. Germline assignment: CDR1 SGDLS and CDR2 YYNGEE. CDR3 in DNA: TGTGCCAGCAGCGAGGAGGGAGGAGGGAACACTGAAGCTTTCTTT. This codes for CASSEEGGGNTEAFF.

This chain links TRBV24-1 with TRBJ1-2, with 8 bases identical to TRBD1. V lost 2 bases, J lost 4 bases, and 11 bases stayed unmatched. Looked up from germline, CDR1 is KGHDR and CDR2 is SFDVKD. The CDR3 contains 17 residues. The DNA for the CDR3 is TGTGCCACCAGTGATTCTCCCGGGACAGGAGTTGGCTATGGCTACACCTTC. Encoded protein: CATSDSPGTGVGYGYTF.

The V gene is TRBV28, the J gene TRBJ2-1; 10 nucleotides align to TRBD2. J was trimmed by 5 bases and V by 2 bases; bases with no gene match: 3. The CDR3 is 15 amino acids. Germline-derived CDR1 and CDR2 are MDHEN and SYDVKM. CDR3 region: CASSLLAGANNEQFF. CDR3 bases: TGTGCCAGCAGTTTACTAGCGGGGGCTAACAATGAGCAGTTCTTC.

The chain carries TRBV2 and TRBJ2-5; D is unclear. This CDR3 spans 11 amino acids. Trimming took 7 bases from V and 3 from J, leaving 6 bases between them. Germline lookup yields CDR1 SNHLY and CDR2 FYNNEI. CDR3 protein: CASTLKETQYF. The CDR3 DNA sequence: TGTGCCAGCACTTTAAAAGAGACCCAGTACTTC. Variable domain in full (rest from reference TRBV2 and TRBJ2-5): EPEVTQTPSHQVTQMGQEVILRCVPISNHLYFYWYRQILGQKVEFLVSFYNNEISEKSEIFDDQFSVERPDGSNFTLKIRSTKLEDSAMYFCASTLKETQYFGPGTRLLVL.

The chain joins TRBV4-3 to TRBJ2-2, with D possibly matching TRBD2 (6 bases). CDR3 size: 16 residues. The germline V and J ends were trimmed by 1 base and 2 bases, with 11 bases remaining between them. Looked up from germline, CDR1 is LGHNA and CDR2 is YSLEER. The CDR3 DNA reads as TGCGCCAGCAGCCAAGTCGGGGGATTAAACACCGGGGAGCTGTTTTTT. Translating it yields CASSQVGGLNTGELFF.

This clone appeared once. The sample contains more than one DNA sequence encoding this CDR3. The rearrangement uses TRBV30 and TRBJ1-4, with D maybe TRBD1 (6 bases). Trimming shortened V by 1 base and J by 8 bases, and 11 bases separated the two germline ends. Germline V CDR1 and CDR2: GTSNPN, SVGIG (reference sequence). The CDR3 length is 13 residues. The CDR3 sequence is CAWSEGGGEKLFF. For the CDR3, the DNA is TGTGCCTGGAGTGAAGGGGGGGGCGAAAAACTGTTTTTT.

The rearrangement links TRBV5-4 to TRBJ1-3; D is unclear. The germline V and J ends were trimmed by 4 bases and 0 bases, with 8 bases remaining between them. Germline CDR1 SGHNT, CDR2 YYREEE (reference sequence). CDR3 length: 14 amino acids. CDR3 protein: CASSGHNSGNTIYF. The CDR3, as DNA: TGTGCCAGCAGCGGCCACAACTCTGGAAACACCATATATTTT.

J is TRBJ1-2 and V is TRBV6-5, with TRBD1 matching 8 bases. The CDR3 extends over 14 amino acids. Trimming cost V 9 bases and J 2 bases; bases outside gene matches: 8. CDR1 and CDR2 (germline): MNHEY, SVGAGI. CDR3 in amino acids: CASQTTGANYGYTF. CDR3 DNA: TGTGCCAGTCAGACGACAGGGGCGAACTATGGCTACACCTTC.

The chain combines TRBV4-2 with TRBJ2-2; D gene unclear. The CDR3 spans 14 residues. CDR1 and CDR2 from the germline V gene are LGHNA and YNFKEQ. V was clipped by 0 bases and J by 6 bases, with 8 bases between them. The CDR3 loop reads CASSQDGGAGELFF. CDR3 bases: TGTGCCAGCAGCCAAGATGGCGGCGCCGGGGAGCTGTTTTTT.

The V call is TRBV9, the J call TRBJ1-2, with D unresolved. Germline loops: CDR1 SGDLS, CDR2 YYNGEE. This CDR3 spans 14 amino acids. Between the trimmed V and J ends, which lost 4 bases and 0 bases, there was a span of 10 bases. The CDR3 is CASSPQRSNYGYTF. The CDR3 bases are TGTGCCAGCAGCCCTCAACGGTCTAACTATGGCTACACCTTC.

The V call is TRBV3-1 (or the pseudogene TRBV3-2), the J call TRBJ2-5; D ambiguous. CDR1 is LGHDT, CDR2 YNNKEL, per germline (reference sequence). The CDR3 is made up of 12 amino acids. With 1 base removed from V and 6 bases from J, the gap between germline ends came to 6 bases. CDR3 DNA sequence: TGTGCCAGCAGCCAAGTTGGGCAGACCCAGTACTTC. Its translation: CASSQVGQTQYF.

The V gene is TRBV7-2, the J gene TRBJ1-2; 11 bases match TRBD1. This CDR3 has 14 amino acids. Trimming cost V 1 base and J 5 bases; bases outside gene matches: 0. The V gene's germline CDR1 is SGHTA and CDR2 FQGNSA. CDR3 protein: CASSLGDRGYGYTF. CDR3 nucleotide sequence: TGTGCCAGCAGCTTAGGGGACAGGGGGTATGGCTACACCTTC.

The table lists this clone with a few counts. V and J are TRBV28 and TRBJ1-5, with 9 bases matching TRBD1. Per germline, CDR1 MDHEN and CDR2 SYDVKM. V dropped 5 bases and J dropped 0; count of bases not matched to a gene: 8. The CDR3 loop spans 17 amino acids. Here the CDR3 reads CASSGTGRGNSNQPQHF. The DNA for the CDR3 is TGTGCCAGCAGTGGGACAGGGCGAGGGAATAGCAATCAGCCCCAGCATTTT.

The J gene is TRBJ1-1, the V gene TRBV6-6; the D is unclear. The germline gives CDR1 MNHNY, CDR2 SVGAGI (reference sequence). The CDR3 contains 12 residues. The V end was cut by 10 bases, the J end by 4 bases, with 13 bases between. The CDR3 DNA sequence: TGTGCCACGGGATTGGCGGGCACTGAAGCTTTCTTT. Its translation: CATGLAGTEAFF.